The 14 T cell receptor beta chains presented below share a single source sample, sequenced in a study of T cell repertoires and HLA-DP antigens (dated by TCRdb to between 2017 and 2018). Their antigens remain unidentified. The method was the immunoSEQ multiplex PCR assay. The clones in this table, taken by TCRdb from immuneACCESS, are in-frame only. Not every clone is retained; where verified, under half of the shortfall comes from an unresolved V gene, and the cause of the rest is unknown. The sample has about 120,000 clones on record, 90% to 95% of them singletons. About 0.27% of the sample lies in the top ten. Material for sequencing was CD4+ T cells from PBMCs. Every receptor here comes from a woman aged 18-30 years in good health and CMV-seronegative.

The J gene is TRBJ2-3, the V gene TRBV5-4; perhaps TRBD1 as D (6 bases). CDR1 is SGHNT and CDR2 is YYREEE in the germline V gene (reference sequence). This CDR3 region has 16 residues. V dropped 5 bases and J dropped 2 bases, with 18 bases sitting between them. The CDR3 loop reads CASRRQQGTSTDTQYF. The CDR3 bases are TGTGCCAGCAGGCGCCAACAGGGCACCTCCACAGATACGCAGTATTTT. The full variable domain, in which reference TRBV5-4 and TRBJ2-3 provide the parts outside the CDR3, is ETGVTQSPTHLIKTRGQQVTLRCSSQSGHNTVSWYQQALGQGPQFIFQYYREEENGRGNFPPRFSGLQFPNYSSELNVNALELDDSALYLCASRRQQGTSTDTQYFGPGTRLTVL.

The chain has TRBV7-3 and TRBJ2-1, with 11 bases matching TRBD2. Germline lookup yields CDR1 SGHTA and CDR2 FQGTGA. With 5 bases clipped from V and 5 bases from J, the junction kept 5 bases outside the gene matches. The CDR3 contains 15 residues. The CDR3 DNA is TGTGCCAGCAGCCCCCGACTAGCGGGGCACAATGAGCAGTTCTTC. The encoded protein is CASSPRLAGHNEQFF.

This clone showed up just once. In DNA form, the CDR3 reads TGTGCCAGCAGCCCCTTGGGGAGAAATGGCTACACCTTC. The encoded protein is CASSPLGRNGYTF. This chain connects TRBV6-6 to TRBJ1-2; D gene uncertain. The V and J ends lost 6 bases and 6 bases respectively, with 14 bases between them. Germline V gives CDR1 MNHNY, CDR2 SVGAGI (reference sequence). The CDR3 is made up of 13 amino acids.

The rearrangement uses TRBV23-1 and TRBJ1-5; D is uncertain. TRBV23-1 is assigned to the ORF class and has an uncertain function. This CDR3 spans 12 amino acids. The ends were cut back, 8 bases at V and 2 bases at J, with 7 bases in the middle. CDR3 sequence: CASGRGNQPQHF. The CDR3 nucleotides read TGCGCCAGCGGGCGAGGCAATCAGCCCCAGCATTTT.

This chain connects TRBV5-1 to TRBJ2-6, with TRBD2 as a possible D gene (5 bases). The ends were cut back, 2 bases at V and 2 bases at J, with 8 bases in the middle. The CDR3 consists of 15 residues. Germline-derived CDR1 and CDR2 are SGHRS and YFSETQ. The CDR3 DNA sequence: TGCGCCAGCAGCTTCCCGCGGGCTGGGGCCAACGTCCTGACTTTC. Residues: CASSFPRAGANVLTF. Complete variable domain (other parts from reference TRBV5-1 and TRBJ2-6): KAGVTQTPRYLIKTRGQQVTLSCSPISGHRSVSWYQQTPGQGLQFLFEYFSETQRNKGNFPGRFSGRQFSNSRSEMNVSTLELGDSALYLCASSFPRAGANVLTFGAGSRLTVL.

The chain joins TRBV10-3 to TRBJ1-5, with D possibly TRBD1 on 5 matching bases. This CDR3 spans 16 amino acids. Trimming pared 0 bases from V and 3 bases from J, leaving 12 bases between. CDR1 ENHRY and CDR2 SYGVKD come from the germline V gene. The DNA of the CDR3 is TGTGCCATCAGTGAGTCGGGGGACGGATTCAATCAGCCCCAGCATTTT. Translation: CAISESGDGFNQPQHF.

V gene TRBV29-1 combines with J gene TRBJ2-5; unclear D gene. The CDR3 length is 10 residues. Trimming removed 6 bases at V and 5 bases at J, with 7 bases between. The germline gives CDR1 SQVTM, CDR2 ANQGSEA. In DNA form, the CDR3 reads TGCAGCGTCCTCAGGGAGACCCAGTACTTC. This codes for CSVLRETQYF.

The chain joins TRBV7-3 to TRBJ2-5; D possibly uses TRBD1 or TRBD2 (5 bases each). The CDR3 is 15 residues long. V shed 0 bases and J shed 5 bases, with 13 bases lying between them. Germline-derived CDR1 and CDR2 are SGHTA and FQGTGA. Written as DNA, the CDR3 is TGTGCCAGCAGCTTAACGGGGGTGAACCCGGAGACCCAGTACTTC. Translating gives CASSLTGVNPETQYF.

The chain employs TRBV28 and TRBJ2-1, with 7 bases aligning to TRBD2. V lost 4 bases to trimming and J lost 12 bases; unmatched junction nucleotides: 15. The germline gives CDR1 MDHEN, CDR2 SYDVKM. The CDR3 sequence is 15 residues long. CDR3 amino acids: CASSSGTTEFSGQFF. CDR3 coding DNA: TGTGCCAGCAGTTCAGGGACTACCGAATTCTCTGGGCAGTTCTTC.

V usage is TRBV4-2 and J usage is TRBJ2-3; perhaps TRBD2 as D (5 bases). The V and J ends lost 4 bases and 4 bases respectively, with 18 bases between them. Germline V CDR1 and CDR2: LGHNA, YNFKEQ. This CDR3 is built from 16 residues. The CDR3 nucleotides read TGTGCCAGCAGCCCCGCGGAGGTTCGTGGCGCAGATACGCAGTATTTT. Translated, it gives CASSPAEVRGADTQYF.

The chain joins TRBV5-1 to TRBJ1-3; D is perhaps TRBD1 (6 bases). The CDR3 is made up of 16 amino acids. Germline-derived CDR1 and CDR2 are SGHRS and YFSETQ. Trimming pared 2 bases from V and 0 bases from J, leaving 12 bases between. CDR3 in amino acids: CASSLTGQRSGNTIYF. The CDR3 nucleotides read TGCGCCAGCAGCTTAACAGGGCAACGCTCTGGAAACACCATATATTTT.

J is TRBJ1-5 and V is TRBV19; 7 positions agree with TRBD1. V was clipped by 5 bases and J by 6 bases; unmatched bases: 7. Germline V gene lookup returns CDR1 LNHDA and CDR2 SQIVND (reference sequence). CDR3 size: 14 residues. CDR3 bases: TGTGCCAGTAGTGTACAGGGGAGACGTCAGCCCCAGCATTTT. Protein product: CASSVQGRRQPQHF.

The rearrangement joins TRBV5-1 to TRBJ2-3; no clear D. V lost 2 bases to trimming and J lost 4 bases, with 11 bases between them. The CDR3 totals 14 residues. Germline lookup yields CDR1 SGHRS and CDR2 YFSETQ. The CDR3 coding sequence is TGCGCCAGCAGCTTCCAAAGTCAGGCAGATACGCAGTATTTT. Protein sequence: CASSFQSQADTQYF.

A single count supports this clone. This chain links TRBV7-9 with TRBJ1-3, with a possible D match to TRBD1 (5 bases). Germline V gives CDR1 SEHNR, CDR2 FQNEAQ (reference sequence). Deletions cut 5 bases from V and 2 bases from J, with 10 bases between. CDR3 length: 14 amino acids. Written as DNA, the CDR3 is TGTGCCAGCAGCCCAGGGTTTACTGGAAACACCATATATTTT. Protein: CASSPGFTGNTIYF.